This T cell receptor (beta chain) was retrieved from a study of blood T cell repertoires in COVID-19 (dated by TCRdb to 2020 to 2021). Background for the entire study: Samples from collaborators originated in the United States, Italy and Spain and spanned both the acute and convalescent phases of COVID-19. The prospective study material was composed of cDNA or gDNA derived from T cells, B-cell-depleted T cells, or PBMCs. Deeply sampled blood TCRbeta repertoires from subjects exposed to, actively infected with, or recovered from COVID-19 were included in the dataset. The repertoires were made available in a free public database intended to serve as a resource for research on the immune response to SARS-CoV-2. The samples were drawn from two sources: the first 160 participants of the ongoing ImmuneRACE study, and 1,254 subjects contributed by 6 global collaborators. The sample metadata nearly always contained a de-identified subject ID, COVID-19 status, age in years and sex. Where HLA class I and class II types were available, the types were taken from metadata supplied by the sample provider, not from assay-based typing.

Each collaborating institution followed its own protocols to collect whole blood in K2EDTA tubes. Collaborator samples were shipped for TCRbeta analysis as frozen whole blood, isolated PBMCs, or DNA extracted from either sample type. A word on this clone: Its antigen is not yet known. Base qualities are not recorded, but no much larger clone differs from it by a single base.

Study-level results and caveats: How much clinical and demographic metadata was included differed by source and by participant, and the metadata was provided uncurated.

TCRbeta CDR3 regions were amplified from genomic DNA by means of the immunoSEQ Assay, a bias-controlled multiplex PCR. The source study handled its data this way. Nucleated cell counts per sample were estimated from amplification of reference gene primers within the assay. Sequence reads were collapsed and filtered to measure the absolute abundance of every unique TCRbeta CDR3 rearrangement. Productive Simpson clonality was computed per sample as the square root of Simpson's diversity index over productive rearrangements. Sourced from immuneACCESS, this table was stored by TCRdb with only in-frame sequences that have V and J called. A share of the clones is absent; for the studies checked, an unresolved V gene accounts for under half, and the remainder has no known explanation. From that table come the V and J calls and clone size; the DNA was used to work out D and trimming. Present in this sample are fewer than 150,000 clones, about 80% of which were seen just once. Approximately 6.5% of the sample is in the top ten clones.

This TCR derives from a human donor in a cohort sampled during active COVID-19. The specimen was peripheral blood.

The DNA sequence follows: TGTGCCAGCAAGGAAGTCAGGGTCACAGATACGCAGTATTTT. It translates to CASKEVRVTDTQYF. The chain uses TRBV2 and TRBJ2-3; the D segment could be TRBD1, given 5 matching bases. Measured from the cysteine to the phenylalanine, the CDR3 is 14 residues long. The DNA shown is the 42-base CDR3, in frame from base 1. Between the V and J ends, shortened by 7 bases and 2 bases respectively, the junction contains 13 bases. As encoded in the germline V gene, CDR1 is SNHLY while CDR2 is FYNNEI.